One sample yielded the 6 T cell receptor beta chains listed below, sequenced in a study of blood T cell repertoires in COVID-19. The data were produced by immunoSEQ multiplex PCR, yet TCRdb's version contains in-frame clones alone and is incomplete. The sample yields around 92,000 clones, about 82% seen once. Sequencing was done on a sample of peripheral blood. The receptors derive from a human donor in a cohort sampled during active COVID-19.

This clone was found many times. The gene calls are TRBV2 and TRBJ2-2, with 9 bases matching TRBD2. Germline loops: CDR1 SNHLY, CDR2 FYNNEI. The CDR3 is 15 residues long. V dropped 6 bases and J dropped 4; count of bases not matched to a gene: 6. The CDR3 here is CASRRVTSGTGELFF. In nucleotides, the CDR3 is TGTGCCAGCAGGAGAGTGACTAGCGGCACCGGGGAGCTGTTTTTT. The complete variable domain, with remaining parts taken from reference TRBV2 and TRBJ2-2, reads EPEVTQTPSHQVTQMGQEVILRCVPISNHLYFYWYRQILGQKVEFLVSFYNNEISEKSEIFDDQFSVERPDGSNFTLKIRSTKLEDSAMYFCASRRVTSGTGELFFGEGSRLTVL.

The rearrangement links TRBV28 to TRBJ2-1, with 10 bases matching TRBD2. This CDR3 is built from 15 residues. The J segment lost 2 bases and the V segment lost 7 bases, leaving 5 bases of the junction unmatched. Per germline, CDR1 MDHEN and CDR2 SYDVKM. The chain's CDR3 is CASTLGLAAYNEQFF. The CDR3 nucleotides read TGTGCCAGCACCCTCGGACTAGCGGCCTACAATGAGCAGTTCTTC.

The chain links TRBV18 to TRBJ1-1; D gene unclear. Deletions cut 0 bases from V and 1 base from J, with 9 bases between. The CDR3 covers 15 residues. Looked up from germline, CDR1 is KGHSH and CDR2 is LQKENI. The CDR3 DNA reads TGTGCCAGCTCACCACCGGCGGCTTCGAACACTGAAGCTTTCTTT. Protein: CASSPPAASNTEAFF.

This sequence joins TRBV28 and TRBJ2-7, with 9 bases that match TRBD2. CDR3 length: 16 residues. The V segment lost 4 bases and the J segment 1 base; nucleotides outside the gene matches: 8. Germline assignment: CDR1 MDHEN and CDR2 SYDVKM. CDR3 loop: CASSSPLAGGSYEQYF. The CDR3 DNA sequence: TGTGCCAGCAGTTCCCCCCTGGCGGGGGGGTCCTACGAGCAGTACTTC.

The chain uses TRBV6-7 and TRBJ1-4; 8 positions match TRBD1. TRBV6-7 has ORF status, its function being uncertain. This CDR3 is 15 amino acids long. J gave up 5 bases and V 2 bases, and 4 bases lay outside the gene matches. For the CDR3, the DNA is TGTGCCAGCAGTTACGCGACAGGGGAAAATGAAAAACTGTTTTTT. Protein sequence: CASSYATGENEKLFF.

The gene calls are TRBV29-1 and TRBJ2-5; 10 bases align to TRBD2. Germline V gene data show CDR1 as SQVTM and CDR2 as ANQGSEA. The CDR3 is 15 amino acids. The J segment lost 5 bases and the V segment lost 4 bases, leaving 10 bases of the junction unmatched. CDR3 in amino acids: CSVVRLAGVDETQYF. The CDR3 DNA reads TGCAGCGTTGTGAGGCTAGCGGGAGTTGACGAGACCCAGTACTTC.